These 14 T cell receptor beta chains share one sample of origin, sequenced in a study of STAT3 mutations in large granular lymphocyte leukemia. The antigens these receptors bind are not known. Study-level points and caveats: Every T-cell large granular lymphocyte leukemia patient had at least one immunodominant TCR beta clonotype.

TCRdb's copy holds only in-frame clones and misses some; the assay was immunoSEQ multiplex PCR. The sample lists approximately 15,000 clones, roughly 90% occurring once. The sequenced sample consisted of peripheral blood mononuclear cells. Receptors were obtained from a middle-aged man with T-cell large granular lymphocyte leukemia. Some clones in this sample may be carry-over from other donors' samples.

The chain employs TRBV6-5 and TRBJ1-2; D may be TRBD1 (6 bases). V was trimmed by 0 bases and J by 8 bases, leaving 19 bases between them. CDR1 and CDR2 from the germline V gene are MNHEY and SVGAGI. The CDR3 consists of 16 residues. CDR3 in amino acids: CASSYSKRGGGLGYTF. The CDR3 bases are TGTGCCAGCAGTTACTCTAAGAGGGGCGGGGGCCTAGGCTACACCTTC.

V gene TRBV7-2 combines with J gene TRBJ2-3; 10 bases agree with TRBD2. Germline V lookup: CDR1 SGHTA, CDR2 FQGNSA. The CDR3 consists of 15 residues. Unmatched junction bases numbered 2, after V lost 1 base and J lost 4 bases. CDR3 bases: TGTGCCAGCAGCTTAGATAGCGGGGGGTCAGATACGCAGTATTTT. Its translation is CASSLDSGGSDTQYF.

In its sample, this clone ranks as medium-sized. CDR3 loop: CASSLTENYGYTF. Here the CDR3 DNA reads TGTGCCAGCAGCCTAACAGAGAACTATGGCTACACCTTC. The chain couples TRBV7-9 to TRBJ1-2; D is uncertain. CDR1 and CDR2 (germline): SEHNR, FQNEAQ (reference sequence). This CDR3 contains 13 residues. Trimming removed 5 bases at V and 2 bases at J, with 9 bases between.

This sequence joins TRBV19 and TRBJ1-5; D is perhaps TRBD1 (6 bases). CDR3 size: 17 residues. V lost 5 bases and J lost 5, with 22 bases in between. Germline V gene lookup returns CDR1 LNHDA and CDR2 SQIVND (reference sequence). The CDR3 DNA reads as TGTGCCAGTAGTCCACCGCGACTTTTGGACAGAGATCAGCCCCAGCATTTT. Its protein product is CASSPPRLLDRDQPQHF.

The chain has TRBV18 and TRBJ2-2; the match to TRBD2 covers 9 bases. Per the germline V gene, CDR1 is KGHSH and CDR2 is LQKENI. This CDR3 spans 18 amino acids. With 3 bases clipped from V and 0 bases from J, the junction kept 8 bases outside the gene matches. The CDR3 loop is CASSPRLAGASNTGELFF. The DNA for the CDR3 is TGTGCCAGCTCACCGCGATTAGCGGGGGCATCGAACACCGGGGAGCTGTTTTTT.

This chain links TRBV25-1 with TRBJ2-3; D assignment may be TRBD1 or TRBD2 (5 bases each). CDR1 is MGHDK, CDR2 SYGVNS, per germline. This CDR3 has 14 amino acids. Trimming shortened V by 6 bases and J by 2 bases, and 12 bases separated the two germline ends. The CDR3 DNA sequence: TGTGCCAGCAGGGGGGATGTGCTCACAGATACGCAGTATTTT. The encoded protein is CASRGDVLTDTQYF.

This chain uses TRBV2 with TRBJ1-2; the match to TRBD1 covers 9 bases. The CDR3 has 16 amino acids. The germline gives CDR1 SNHLY, CDR2 FYNNEI. Germline trimming cut 4 bases from V and 2 bases from J; bases unmatched to any gene: 8. In DNA form, the CDR3 reads TGTGCCAGCAGTGGTGACAGGGGGGAACAAAACTATGGCTACACCTTC. Residues: CASSGDRGEQNYGYTF.

V and J are TRBV13 and TRBJ1-5; D perhaps matches TRBD1 (5 bases). V was trimmed by 5 bases and J by 2 bases, leaving 16 bases between them. This CDR3 has 16 residues. Germline values: CDR1 PRHDT, CDR2 FYEKMQ (reference sequence). For the CDR3, the DNA is TGTGCCAGCAGCCTCGGGGGGTCGGATGGCAATCAGCCCCAGCATTTT. This sequence encodes CASSLGGSDGNQPQHF.

This clone occurred once. V gene TRBV6-5 combines with J gene TRBJ2-7; perhaps TRBD1 as D (6 bases). The germline V gene has CDR1 MNHEY and CDR2 SVGAGI. The ends were cut back, 0 bases at V and 0 bases at J, with 12 bases in the middle. The length of the CDR3 is 16 residues. The CDR3 DNA is TGTGCCAGCAGTTACTCGATAAAGGACAGCTCCTACGAGCAGTACTTC. As protein: CASSYSIKDSSYEQYF.

The chain is built from TRBV28 and TRBJ1-5; D is undetermined. V was shortened by 5 bases and J by 1 base, with 15 bases between the two germline ends. Germline CDR1 reads MDHEN; CDR2 reads SYDVKM. The CDR3 contains 16 residues. The CDR3: CASSPHPPGSNQPQHF. CDR3 nucleotides: TGTGCCAGCAGTCCCCATCCTCCCGGGAGCAATCAGCCCCAGCATTTT. The variable domain in full, completed from reference TRBV28 and TRBJ1-5, reads DVKVTQSSRYLVKRTGEKVFLECVQDMDHENMFWYRQDPGLGLRLIYFSYDVKMKEKGDIPEGYSVSREKKERFSLILESASTNQTSMYLCASSPHPPGSNQPQHFGDGTRLSIL.

The chain links TRBV27 to TRBJ1-2; D is ambiguous. Trimming took 7 bases from V and 3 from J, leaving 9 bases between them. The CDR3 has 12 residues. Germline V gives CDR1 MNHEY, CDR2 SMNVEV (reference sequence). CDR3 protein: CASIRQYYGYTF. Here the CDR3 DNA reads TGTGCCAGCATCCGGCAGTACTATGGCTACACCTTC.

The chain employs TRBV18 and TRBJ1-5, with 10 bases lining up with TRBD1. V shed 1 base, J shed 7 bases, and the junction held 4 bases outside the gene matches. CDR1 is KGHSH and CDR2 is LQKENI in the germline V gene. The CDR3 is 15 amino acids. CDR3 loop: CASSPQGQGTQPQHF. The CDR3 region has the DNA TGTGCCAGCTCACCACAGGGACAGGGGACCCAGCCCCAGCATTTT.

The gene calls are TRBV30 and TRBJ2-3; 8 positions match TRBD1. CDR3 size: 13 residues. The germline gives CDR1 GTSNPN, CDR2 SVGIG (reference sequence). With 5 bases clipped from V and 10 bases from J, the junction kept 11 bases outside the gene matches. The CDR3 loop reads CAWGGQGFFSQYF. In DNA form, the CDR3 reads TGTGCCTGGGGAGGACAGGGCTTTTTTTCGCAGTATTTT.

This clone was seen once. The chain joins TRBV5-4 to TRBJ2-7; 8 bases agree with TRBD2. CDR3 length: 13 residues. The V segment lost 0 bases and the J segment 7 bases; nucleotides outside the gene matches: 3. The germline CDR1 and CDR2 sequences are SGHNT and YYREEE (reference sequence). CDR3 loop: CASSLAGRGEQYF. As DNA, the CDR3 is TGTGCCAGCAGCTTGGCCGGGAGGGGGGAGCAGTACTTC.